This TCR beta chain was obtained from a study of monozygotic twins with cystic fibrosis. The germline gives CDR1 SGHRS, CDR2 YFSETQ. The CDR3 length is 16 residues. V lost 0 bases to trimming and J lost 0 bases, with 9 bases between them. This clone is a singleton in its sample. TCRdb's copy holds only in-frame clones and misses some; the assay was immunoSEQ multiplex PCR. The table lists 20,000 or so clones, about 83% of them singletons. Input material: blood. The clonotype comes from a woman in her twenties or thirties with cystic fibrosis. The genes are TRBV5-1 and TRBJ2-2, with D perhaps TRBD1 or TRBD2 (6 bases each). The CDR3 DNA is TGCGCCAGCAGCTTGGTTCGGGGGCCGAACACCGGGGAGCTGTTTTTT. This translates into CASSLVRGPNTGELFF.